A selection of T cell receptor beta chains follows, all from one sample in a study of CD8 T cells in ankylosing spondylitis. TCRdb recomputed calls from the 5' RACE reads with MiXCR, one row per CDR3 protein. The table shows about 310,000 distinct CDR3 sequences, with 20% occurring only once. Sample: blood, either unsorted or a sorted T cell fraction (not recorded which). The receptor source for this set is a female donor with ankylosing spondylitis or in good health (not recorded which). The CDR3 runs from the conserved cysteine through the conserved F or W. A D gene is named only where the DNA matches it firmly. Where a row states a size, it is once, few, many or the class of an expanded clone; other rows omit it.

few	-	TRBV2	TRBJ2-2	TGTGCCAGCAGCTCAAGGGGAGCGGTGAACACCGGGGAGCTGTTTTTT	CASSSRGAVNTGELFF
once	-	TRBV6-1	TRBJ2-4	TGTGCCAGCAGCTTCCTAACGGTTAGCATTCAGTACTTC	CASSFLTVSIQYF
few	-	TRBV25-1	TRBJ1-5	TGTGCCAGCAGTGAATCAACAGCCGGGCGGGGTCAGCCCCAGCATTTT	CASSESTAGRGQPQHF
few	-	TRBV7-3	TRBJ2-1	TGTGCCAGCAGCCCACCGGGTAGCCATGAGCAGTTCTTC	CASSPPGSHEQFF
-	TRBD2	TRBV7-9	TRBJ2-1	TGTGCCAGCAGCCATCCGGGACTAGCGGTTGTCTACAATGAGCAGTTCTTC	CASSHPGLAVVYNEQFF
few	TRBD2	TRBV7-2	TRBJ2-1	TGTGCCAGCAGCTTGGGACTAGCGGGATTGGATGAGCAGTTCTTC	CASSLGLAGLDEQFF
many	-	TRBV25-1	TRBJ2-5	TGTGCCACCCAGGGGGGACTCGCGACCCAGTACTTC	CATQGGLATQYF
many	TRBD1	TRBV29-1	TRBJ1-2	TGCAGCGTTGAAGATAGGCAGGGGGCGCGGGGCTACACCTTC	CSVEDRQGARGYTF
-	TRBD1	TRBV12-3/TRBV12-4	TRBJ1-1	TGTGCCAGCACTTCACAGGGGATGAACACTGAAGCTTTCTTT	CASTSQGMNTEAFF
many	-	TRBV13	TRBJ2-2	TGTGCCAGCAGCCTGACTTCCGTCTACACCGGGGAGCTGTTTTTT	CASSLTSVYTGELFF
-	TRBD2	TRBV20-1	TRBJ2-1	TGCAGTGCTAGAGAGGTGGCTAGCGGGAGTGGCGTTGAGCAGTTCTTC	CSAREVASGSGVEQFF
-	TRBD2	TRBV29-1	TRBJ2-3	TGCAGCGTGCCTTCTAGCGGGAGGGCCGGCACAGATACGCAGTATTTT	CSVPSSGRAGTDTQYF
-	-	TRBV20-1	TRBJ2-7	-	CSALRQRWDEQYF
few	-	TRBV6-2/TRBV6-3	TRBJ2-7	TGTGCCAGCAGTTACTGGGCAACGGGACCCCGGACCTACGAGCAGTACTTC	CASSYWATGPRTYEQYF
few	-	TRBV27	TRBJ2-3	TGTGCCAGCAGTTCGAGGGCCCCTCGAGATACGCAGTATTTT	CASSSRAPRDTQYF
many	-	TRBV5-1	TRBJ2-7	TGCGCCAGCGGAACCGGGACCCCAAGCGAGCAGTACTTC	CASGTGTPSEQYF
few	TRBD1	TRBV12-3/TRBV12-4	TRBJ1-2	TGTGCCAGCAGTTTAGGTTACAGGGGTCGAAGCGGCTACACCTTC	CASSLGYRGRSGYTF
-	-	TRBV6-5	TRBJ1-2	TGTGCCAGCAGTTACTCGACTAGTAGTACAGCGAGAGTTCCCTATGGCTACACCTTC	CASSYSTSSTARVPYGYTF
-	-	TRBV20-1	TRBJ2-7	TGCAGTGCTAAGGGGACTCCCTCCTACGAGCAGTACTTC	CSAKGTPSYEQYF
-	-	TRBV9	TRBJ2-3	TGTGCCAGCAGCGTAGCAGGGTTCGCAGATACGCAGTATTTT	CASSVAGFADTQYF
few	-	TRBV20-1	TRBJ2-7	TGCAGTGCGAACAGAGACCTGAATTACGAGCAGTACTTC	CSANRDLNYEQYF
-	-	TRBV9	TRBJ2-1	TGTGCCAGCAGCGGCGGGGGCGCATCCTACAATGAGCAGTTCTTC	CASSGGGASYNEQFF
once	-	TRBV5-1	TRBJ2-3	TGCGCCAGCAGCTCCGCAGGGCTAGATACGCAGTATTTT	CASSSAGLDTQYF
many	TRBD2	TRBV20-1	TRBJ2-3	TGCAGTGCTAGCCCGACTAGCGGCACAGATACGCAGTATTTT	CSASPTSGTDTQYF
-	-	TRBV2	TRBJ1-2	TGTGCCAGCATCTTTGCCCGGTTCTATGGCTACACCTTC	CASIFARFYGYTF
-	TRBD1	TRBV20-1	TRBJ1-1	TGCAGTGCTAGGGCTGGGACAGGGCGCAACACTGAAGCTTTCTTT	CSARAGTGRNTEAFF
-	-	TRBV10-3	TRBJ2-6	TGTGCCATCAGTCTCCGCGGGGCCTCTGGGGCCAACGTCCTGACTTTC	CAISLRGASGANVLTF
-	-	TRBV20-1	TRBJ2-3	TGCAGTGCTAGAGGGGGGGTAGCGGGCACAGATACGCAGTATTTT	CSARGGVAGTDTQYF
many	-	TRBV5-1	TRBJ2-1	TGCGCCAGCAACCGGGCAAAGGGGTCATACAATGAGCAGTTCTTC	CASNRAKGSYNEQFF
-	TRBD1	TRBV20-1	TRBJ1-5	TGCAGTGCTAGAGGGAACAGGGGGTCCCATCAGCCCCAGCATTTT	CSARGNRGSHQPQHF
few	-	TRBV11-2	TRBJ1-2	TGTGCCAGCAGCTCGATCGGGGCCAAAGACATACGCGGCTACACCTTC	CASSSIGAKDIRGYTF
many	-	TRBV12-3/TRBV12-4	TRBJ2-2	TGTGCCAGCAGTTTAGCGCTGGTGGGCACCGGGGAGCTGTTTTTT	CASSLALVGTGELFF
-	-	TRBV20-1	TRBJ2-5	TGCAGTGCCAGCGACGGAAAGGGGAGGGAGACCCAGTACTTC	CSASDGKGRETQYF
-	-	TRBV20-1	TRBJ2-5	TGCAGTGCTAGACCAGCAACTGAGGGCGAGACCCAGTACTTC	CSARPATEGETQYF
-	-	TRBV5-1	TRBJ1-5	TGCGCCAGCAGCTTGTACGGGCCCAATCAGCCCCAGCATTTT	CASSLYGPNQPQHF